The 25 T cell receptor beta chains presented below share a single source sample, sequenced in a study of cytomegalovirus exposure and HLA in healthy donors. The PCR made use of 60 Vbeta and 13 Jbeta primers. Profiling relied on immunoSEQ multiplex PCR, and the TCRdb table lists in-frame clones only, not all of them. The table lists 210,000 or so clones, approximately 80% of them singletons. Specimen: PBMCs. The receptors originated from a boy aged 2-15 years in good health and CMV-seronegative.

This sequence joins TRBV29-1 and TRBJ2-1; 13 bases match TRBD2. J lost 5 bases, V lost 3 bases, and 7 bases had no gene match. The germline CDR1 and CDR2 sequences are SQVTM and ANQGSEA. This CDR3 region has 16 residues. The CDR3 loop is CSVERLAGGGNNEQFF. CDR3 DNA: TGCAGCGTTGAGCGACTAGCGGGGGGCGGGAACAATGAGCAGTTCTTC.

The CDR3: CASIRGRAHGNTEAFF. In DNA, the CDR3 is TGTGCCAGCATCAGAGGGAGGGCTCACGGGAACACTGAAGCTTTCTTT. The chain joins TRBV2 to TRBJ1-1; no clear D. Germline CDR1 is SNHLY and CDR2 is FYNNEI. Trimming pared 7 bases from V and 1 base from J, leaving 19 bases between. The CDR3 has 16 amino acids.

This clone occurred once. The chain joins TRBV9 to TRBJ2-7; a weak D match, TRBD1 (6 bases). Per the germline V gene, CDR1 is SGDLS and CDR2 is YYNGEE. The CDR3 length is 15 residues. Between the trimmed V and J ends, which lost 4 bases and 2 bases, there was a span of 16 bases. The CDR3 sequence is CASSPRGGDPYEQYF. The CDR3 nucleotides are TGTGCCAGCAGCCCAAGAGGGGGAGACCCCTACGAGCAGTACTTC.

CDR3 in amino acids: CASSRRTGVNTEAFF. As DNA, the CDR3 is TGTGCCAGCAGTCGCAGGACAGGAGTGAACACTGAAGCTTTCTTT. The gene calls are TRBV27 and TRBJ1-1; 7 bases are shared with TRBD1. This CDR3 comprises 15 residues. Germline V gene sequence: CDR1 MNHEY, CDR2 SMNVEV (reference sequence). V was pared by 5 bases and J by 0 bases, with 6 bases of the junction left unmatched.

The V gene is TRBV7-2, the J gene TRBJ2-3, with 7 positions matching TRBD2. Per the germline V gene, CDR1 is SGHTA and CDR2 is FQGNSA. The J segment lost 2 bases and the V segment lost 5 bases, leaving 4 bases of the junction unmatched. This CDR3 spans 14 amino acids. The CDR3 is CASSPSGLTDTQYF. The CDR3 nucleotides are TGTGCCAGCAGCCCTAGCGGACTCACAGATACGCAGTATTTT.

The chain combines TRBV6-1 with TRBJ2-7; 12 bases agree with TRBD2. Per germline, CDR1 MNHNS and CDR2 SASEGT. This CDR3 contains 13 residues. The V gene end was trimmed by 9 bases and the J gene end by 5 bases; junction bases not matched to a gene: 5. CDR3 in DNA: TGTGCCAGTAGGACTAGCGGGACCGACGAGCAGTACTTC. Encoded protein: CASRTSGTDEQYF.

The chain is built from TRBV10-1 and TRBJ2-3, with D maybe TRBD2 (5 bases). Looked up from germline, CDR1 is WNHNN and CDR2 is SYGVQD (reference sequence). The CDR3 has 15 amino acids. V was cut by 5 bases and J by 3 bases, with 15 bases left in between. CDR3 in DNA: TGCGCCAGCAGTTCGAACGGGGATCCTACAGATACGCAGTATTTT. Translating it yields CASSSNGDPTDTQYF.

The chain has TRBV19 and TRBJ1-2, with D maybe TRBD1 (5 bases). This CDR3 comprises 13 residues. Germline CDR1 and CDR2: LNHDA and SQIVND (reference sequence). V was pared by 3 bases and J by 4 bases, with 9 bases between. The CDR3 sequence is CASSIGTLYGYTF. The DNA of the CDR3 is TGTGCCAGTAGTATCGGGACTCTCTATGGCTACACCTTC. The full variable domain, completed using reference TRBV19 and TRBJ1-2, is DGGITQSPKYLFRKEGQNVTLSCEQNLNHDAMYWYRQDPGQGLRLIYYSQIVNDFQKGDIAEGYSVSREKKESFPLTVTSAQKNPTAFYLCASSIGTLYGYTFGSGTRLTVV.

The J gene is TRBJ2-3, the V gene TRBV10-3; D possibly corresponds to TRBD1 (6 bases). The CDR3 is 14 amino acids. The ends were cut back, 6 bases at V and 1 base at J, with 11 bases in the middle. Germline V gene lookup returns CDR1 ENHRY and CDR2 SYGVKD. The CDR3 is CAISRGEGTDTQYF. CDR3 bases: TGTGCCATCAGCAGGGGAGAAGGCACAGATACGCAGTATTTT.

Here the CDR3 reads CASSYVEVAGGYTDTQYF. The DNA of the CDR3 is TGTGCCAGCAGCTATGTAGAGGTAGCGGGGGGTTACACAGATACGCAGTATTTT. The gene calls are TRBV7-8 and TRBJ2-3; 10 bases agree with TRBD2. This CDR3 has 18 amino acids. Per germline, CDR1 SGHVS and CDR2 FQNEAQ. The junction had 12 bases not matched to a gene; V was cut back by 4 bases and J by 2 bases.

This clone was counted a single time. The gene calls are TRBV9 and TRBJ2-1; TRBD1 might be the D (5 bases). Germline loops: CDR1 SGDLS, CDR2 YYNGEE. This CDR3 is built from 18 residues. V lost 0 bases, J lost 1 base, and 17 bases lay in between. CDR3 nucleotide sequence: TGTGCCAGCAGCGTAGTCATTGGGCAGGGCCTATCCTACAATGAGCAGTTCTTC. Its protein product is CASSVVIGQGLSYNEQFF.

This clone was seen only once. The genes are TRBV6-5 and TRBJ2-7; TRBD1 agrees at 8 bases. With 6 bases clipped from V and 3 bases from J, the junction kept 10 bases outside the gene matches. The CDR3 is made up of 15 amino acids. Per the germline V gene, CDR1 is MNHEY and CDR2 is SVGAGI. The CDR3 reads CASRGPQGAIYEQYF. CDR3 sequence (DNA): TGTGCCAGCAGGGGCCCCCAGGGGGCGATCTACGAGCAGTACTTC.

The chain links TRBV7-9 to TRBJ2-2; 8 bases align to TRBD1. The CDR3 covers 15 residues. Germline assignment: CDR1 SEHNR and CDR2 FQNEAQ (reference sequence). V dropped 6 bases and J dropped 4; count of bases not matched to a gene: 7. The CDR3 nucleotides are TGTGCCAGCAGGCATGACAGGGGTAGCACCGGGGAGCTGTTTTTT. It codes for CASRHDRGSTGELFF.

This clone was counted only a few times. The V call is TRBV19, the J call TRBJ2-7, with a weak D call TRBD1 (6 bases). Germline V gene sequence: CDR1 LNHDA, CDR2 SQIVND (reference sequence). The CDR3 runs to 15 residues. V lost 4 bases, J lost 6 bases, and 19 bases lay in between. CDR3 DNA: TGTGCCAGTAGTACCCTCGGGACACCCTCCACCGAGCAGTACTTC. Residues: CASSTLGTPSTEQYF.

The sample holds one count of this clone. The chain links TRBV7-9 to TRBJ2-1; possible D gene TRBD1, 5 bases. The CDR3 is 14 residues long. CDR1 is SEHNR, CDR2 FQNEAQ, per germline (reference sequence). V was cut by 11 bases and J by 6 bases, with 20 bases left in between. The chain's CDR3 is CAVTGISFINEQFF. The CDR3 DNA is TGTGCCGTAACAGGAATAAGCTTCATCAATGAGCAGTTCTTC.

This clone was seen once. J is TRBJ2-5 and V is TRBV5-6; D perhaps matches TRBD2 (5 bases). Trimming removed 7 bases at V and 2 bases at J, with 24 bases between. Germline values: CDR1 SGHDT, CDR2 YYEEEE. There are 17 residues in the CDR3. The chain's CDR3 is CASRAPARTRTQETQYF. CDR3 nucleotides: TGTGCCAGCCGGGCCCCGGCCCGGACCCGGACTCAAGAGACCCAGTACTTC.

The CDR3 DNA is TGTGCCACCAGGCGGGACAGGGGGCTCGACTATGGCTACACCTTC. As protein: CATRRDRGLDYGYTF. The genes are TRBV27 and TRBJ1-2; 12 bases align to TRBD1. The junction had 9 bases not matched to a gene; V was cut back by 10 bases and J by 3 bases. CDR3 length equals 15 residues. The germline V gene has CDR1 MNHEY and CDR2 SMNVEV (reference sequence).

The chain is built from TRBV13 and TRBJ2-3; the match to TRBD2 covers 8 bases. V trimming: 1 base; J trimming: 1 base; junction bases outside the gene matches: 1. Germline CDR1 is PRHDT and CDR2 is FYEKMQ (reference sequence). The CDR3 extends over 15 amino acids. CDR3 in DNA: TGTGCCAGCAGCTTAGCACTAGCGGGCACAGATACGCAGTATTTT. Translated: CASSLALAGTDTQYF. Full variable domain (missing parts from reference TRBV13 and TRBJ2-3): AAGVIQSPRHLIKEKRETATLKCYPIPRHDTVYWYQQGPGQDPQFLISFYEKMQSDKGSIPDRFSAQQFSDYHSELNMSSLELGDSALYFCASSLALAGTDTQYFGPGTRLTVL.

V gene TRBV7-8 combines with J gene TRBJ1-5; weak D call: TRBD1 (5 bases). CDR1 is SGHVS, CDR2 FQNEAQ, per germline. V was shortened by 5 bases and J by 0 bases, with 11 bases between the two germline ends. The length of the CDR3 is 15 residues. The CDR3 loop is CASSLDRISNQPQHF. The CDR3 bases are TGTGCCAGCAGCCTTGACAGAATTAGCAATCAGCCCCAGCATTTT. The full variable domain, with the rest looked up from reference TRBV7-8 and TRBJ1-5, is GAGVSQSPRYKVAKRGQDVALRCDPISGHVSLFWYQQALGQGPEFLTYFQNEAQLDKSGLPSDRFFAERPEGSVSTLKIQRTQQEDSAVYLCASSLDRISNQPQHFGDGTRLSIL.

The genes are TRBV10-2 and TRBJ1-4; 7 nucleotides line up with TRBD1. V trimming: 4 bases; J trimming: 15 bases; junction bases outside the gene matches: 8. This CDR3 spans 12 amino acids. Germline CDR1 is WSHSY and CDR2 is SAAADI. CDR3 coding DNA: TGCGCCAGCAGTGCCGGGACAGTAGATATGTTTTTT. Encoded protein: CASSAGTVDMFF.

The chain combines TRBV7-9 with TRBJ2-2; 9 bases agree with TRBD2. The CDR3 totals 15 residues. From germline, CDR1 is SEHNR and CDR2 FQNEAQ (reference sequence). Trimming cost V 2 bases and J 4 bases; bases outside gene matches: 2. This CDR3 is CASSLPSGVTGELFF. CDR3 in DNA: TGTGCCAGCAGCTTACCTAGCGGGGTCACCGGGGAGCTGTTTTTT.

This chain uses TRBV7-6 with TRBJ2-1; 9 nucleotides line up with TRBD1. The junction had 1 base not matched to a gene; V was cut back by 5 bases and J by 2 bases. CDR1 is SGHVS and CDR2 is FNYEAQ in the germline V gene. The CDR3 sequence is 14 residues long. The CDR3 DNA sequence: TGTGCCAGCAGCGGGACAGGGCCCTACAATGAGCAGTTCTTC. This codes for CASSGTGPYNEQFF.

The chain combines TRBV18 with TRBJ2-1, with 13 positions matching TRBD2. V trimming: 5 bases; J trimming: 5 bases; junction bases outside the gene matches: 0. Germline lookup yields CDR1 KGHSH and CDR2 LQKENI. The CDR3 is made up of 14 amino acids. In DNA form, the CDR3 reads TGTGCCAGCTCAGGGACTAGCGGGAACAATGAGCAGTTCTTC. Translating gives CASSGTSGNNEQFF.

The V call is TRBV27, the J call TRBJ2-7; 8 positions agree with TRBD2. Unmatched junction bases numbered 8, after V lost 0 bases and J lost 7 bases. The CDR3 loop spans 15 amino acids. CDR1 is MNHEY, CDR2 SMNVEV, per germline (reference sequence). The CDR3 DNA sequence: TGTGCCAGCAGTTTATCCGGGGGGGCCGTTCGGGAGCAGTACTTC. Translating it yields CASSLSGGAVREQYF.

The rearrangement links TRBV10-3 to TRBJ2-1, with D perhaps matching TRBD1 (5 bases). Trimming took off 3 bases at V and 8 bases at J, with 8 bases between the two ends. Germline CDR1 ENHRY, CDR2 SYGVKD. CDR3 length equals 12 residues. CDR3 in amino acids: CAISEGAHEQFF. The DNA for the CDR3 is TGTGCCATCAGTGAAGGGGCTCATGAGCAGTTCTTC.